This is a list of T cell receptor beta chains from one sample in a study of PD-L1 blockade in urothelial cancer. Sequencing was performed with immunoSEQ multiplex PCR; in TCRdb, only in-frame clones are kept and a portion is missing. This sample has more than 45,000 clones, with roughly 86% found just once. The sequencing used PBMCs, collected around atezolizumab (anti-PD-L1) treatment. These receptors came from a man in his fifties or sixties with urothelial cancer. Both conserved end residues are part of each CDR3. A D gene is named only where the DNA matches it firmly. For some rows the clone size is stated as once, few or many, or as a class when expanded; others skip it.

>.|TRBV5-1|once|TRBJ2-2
CASSFRGPTGELFF
TGCGCCAGCAGCTTCAGGGGCCCCACCGGGGAGCTGTTTTTT
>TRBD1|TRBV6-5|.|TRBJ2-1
CASNRDRGYNEQFF
TGTGCCAGCAACCGGGACAGGGGTTACAATGAGCAGTTCTTC
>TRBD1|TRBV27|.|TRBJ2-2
CASSLSRQGTGELFF
TGTGCCAGCAGTTTATCTAGACAGGGCACCGGGGAGCTGTTTTTT
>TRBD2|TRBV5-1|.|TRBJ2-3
CASSLNLAGGPEDTQYF
TGCGCCAGCAGCTTGAACCTAGCGGGAGGGCCGGAAGATACGCAGTATTTT
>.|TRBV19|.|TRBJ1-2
CASSGGLHRGYGYTF
TGTGCCAGTAGCGGAGGACTCCATCGAGGCTATGGCTACACCTTC
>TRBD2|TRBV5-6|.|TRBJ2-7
CASSLVGLAGPYEQYF
TGTGCCAGCAGCTTGGTAGGGCTAGCGGGGCCCTACGAGCAGTACTTC
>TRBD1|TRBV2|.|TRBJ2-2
CASMGTGRAGELFF
TGTGCCAGCATGGGGACAGGGCGGGCCGGGGAGCTGTTTTTT
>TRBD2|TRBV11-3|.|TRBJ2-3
CASSRPLAGNTDTQYF
TGTGCCAGCAGCCGTCCGCTAGCGGGGAACACAGATACGCAGTATTTT
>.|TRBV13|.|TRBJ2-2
CASSLEGRGLLFNTGELFF
TGTGCCAGCAGCTTAGAAGGAAGGGGACTTTTATTTAACACCGGGGAGCTGTTTTTT
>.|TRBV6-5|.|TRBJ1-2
CASSRDTDYGYTF
TGTGCCAGCAGCCGGGACACTGACTATGGCTACACCTTC
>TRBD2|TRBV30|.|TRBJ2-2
CAWRGTSGRRKTGELFF
TGTGCCTGGAGGGGGACTAGCGGGAGAAGAAAAACCGGGGAGCTGTTTTTT
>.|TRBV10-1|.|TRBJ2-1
CASTSGRGLTHEQFF
TGCGCCAGCACCTCGGGGCGGGGATTGACCCATGAGCAGTTCTTC
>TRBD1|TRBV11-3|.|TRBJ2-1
CASSLGLQGVNEQFF
TGTGCCAGCAGCTTGGGTTTACAGGGGGTCAATGAGCAGTTCTTC
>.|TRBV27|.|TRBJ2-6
CASSLHIDGAGANVLTF
TGTGCCAGCAGTCTTCATATCGACGGGGCTGGGGCCAACGTCCTGACTTTC
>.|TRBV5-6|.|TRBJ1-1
CASSVSPRGLNTEAFF
TGTGCCAGCAGCGTGAGCCCCAGGGGTCTGAACACTGAAGCTTTCTTT
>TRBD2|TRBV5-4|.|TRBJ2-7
CASSAASGSYEQYF
TGTGCCAGCAGCGCTGCTAGCGGGAGTTACGAGCAGTACTTC
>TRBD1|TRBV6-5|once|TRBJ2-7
CASSYSWSGGLEQYF
TGTGCCAGCAGTTACTCGTGGTCAGGGGGTCTCGAGCAGTACTTC
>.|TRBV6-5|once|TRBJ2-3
CASSYSIADTDTQYF
TGTGCCAGCAGTTACTCTATAGCGGATACAGATACGCAGTATTTT
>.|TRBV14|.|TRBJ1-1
CASSPRYMNTEAFF
TGTGCCAGCAGCCCCCGATACATGAACACTGAAGCTTTCTTT
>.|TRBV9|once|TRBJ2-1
CASSVGYNEQFF
TGTGCCAGCAGCGTCGGCTACAATGAGCAGTTCTTC
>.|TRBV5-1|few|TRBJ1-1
CASSINRDGVTEAFF
TGCGCCAGCAGCATCAACAGGGATGGGGTCACTGAAGCTTTCTTT
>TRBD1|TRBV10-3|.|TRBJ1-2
CAIGQGYAYGYTF
TGTGCCATCGGACAGGGTTATGCCTATGGCTACACCTTC
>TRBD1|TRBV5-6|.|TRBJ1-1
CASSLLQGVETEAFF
TGTGCCAGCAGCTTGCTTCAGGGGGTTGAGACTGAAGCTTTCTTT
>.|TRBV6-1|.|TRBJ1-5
CASSEMGGVQPQHF
TGTGCCAGCAGTGAAATGGGGGGGGTCCAGCCCCAGCATTTT
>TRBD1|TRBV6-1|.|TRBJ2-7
CASGTRDRTPLQQYF
TGTGCCAGCGGCACCCGGGACAGGACGCCTTTGCAGCAGTACTTC
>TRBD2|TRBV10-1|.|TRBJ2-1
CASSPGTSGKVNEQFF
TGCGCCAGCAGCCCCGGGACTAGCGGAAAGGTCAATGAGCAGTTCTTC
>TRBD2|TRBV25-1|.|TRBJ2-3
CASSEFRAGGTTDTQYF
TGTGCCAGCAGTGAATTCAGGGCGGGAGGGACGACAGATACGCAGTATTTT
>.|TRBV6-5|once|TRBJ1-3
CASSYQGYGNTIYF
TGTGCCAGCAGTTACCAGGGTTATGGAAACACCATATATTTT
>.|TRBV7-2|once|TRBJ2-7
CASSPNTGATYEQYF
TGTGCCAGCAGCCCCAACACGGGAGCGACCTACGAGCAGTACTTC
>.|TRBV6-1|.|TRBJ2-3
CASRETRGTDTQYF
TGTGCCAGCAGGGAGACTAGGGGCACAGATACGCAGTATTTT
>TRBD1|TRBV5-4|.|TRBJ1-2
CASSPMGDRGNGYTF
TGTGCCAGCAGCCCCATGGGTGACAGGGGAAATGGCTACACCTTC
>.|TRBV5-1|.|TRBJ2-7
CASSLETGLLSYEQYF
TGCGCCAGCAGCCTGGAGACAGGCCTTCTTTCCTACGAGCAGTACTTC
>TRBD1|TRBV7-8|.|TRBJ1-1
CASSTATGAGVAFF
TGTGCCAGCAGCACCGCGACAGGGGCGGGCGTGGCTTTCTTT
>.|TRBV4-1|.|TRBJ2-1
CASSQSLTGLTYNEQFF
TGCGCCAGCAGCCAGTCCCTCACAGGGCTGACCTACAATGAGCAGTTCTTC
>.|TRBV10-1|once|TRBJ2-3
CASSRDIGRDTQYF
TGCGCCAGCAGTAGGGACATTGGGAGAGATACGCAGTATTTT
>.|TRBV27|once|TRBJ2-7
CASSLFRGWNEQYF
TGTGCCAGCAGTTTGTTCCGAGGGTGGAACGAGCAGTACTTC
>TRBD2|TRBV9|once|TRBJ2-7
CASSPLPGLAGGYEQYF
TGTGCCAGCAGCCCTCTCCCTGGACTAGCGGGAGGTTACGAGCAGTACTTC
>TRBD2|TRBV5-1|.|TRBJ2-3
CASSSADSSGGATDTQYF
TGCGCCAGCAGCTCGGCCGACTCTAGCGGGGGCGCCACAGATACGCAGTATTTT
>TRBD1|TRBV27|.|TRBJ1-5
CASSSSGGLQPQHF
TGTGCCAGCAGTAGTTCAGGGGGACTCCAGCCCCAGCATTTT
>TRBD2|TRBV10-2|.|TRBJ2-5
CASKDVGGRGGETQYF
TGCGCCAGCAAGGATGTGGGCGGGAGGGGCGGAGAGACCCAGTACTTC
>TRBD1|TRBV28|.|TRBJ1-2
CASSSGQGNYGYTF
TGTGCCAGCAGTTCGGGACAGGGCAACTATGGCTACACCTTC
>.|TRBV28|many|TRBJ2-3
CASSLETDTQYF
TGTGCCAGCAGTTTGGAGACAGATACGCAGTATTTT
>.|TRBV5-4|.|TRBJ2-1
CASSLGGLYDGWTNEQFF
TGTGCCAGCAGCTTGGGGGGACTGTACGACGGATGGACCAATGAGCAGTTCTTC
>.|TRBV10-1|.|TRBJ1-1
CASRDSGEAFF
TGCGCCAGCAGGGACAGCGGTGAAGCTTTCTTT
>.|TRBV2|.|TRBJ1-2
CASRSGRTGGYGYTF
TGTGCCAGCCGATCGGGTAGGACCGGGGGCTATGGCTACACCTTC
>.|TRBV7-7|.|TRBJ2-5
CASSFGGPRVETQYF
TGTGCTAGCAGCTTCGGAGGGCCGAGGGTAGAGACCCAGTACTTC
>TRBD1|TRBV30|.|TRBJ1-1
CAWSLTGFVAEAFF
TGTGCCTGGAGTCTGACAGGGTTTGTGGCTGAAGCTTTCTTT
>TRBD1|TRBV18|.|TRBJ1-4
CASSPQGATNEKLFF
TGTGCCAGCTCACCCCAGGGGGCTACTAATGAAAAACTGTTTTTT
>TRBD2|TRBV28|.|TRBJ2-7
CASSLFGGSYEQYF
TGTGCCAGCAGTTTATTTGGCGGGAGTTACGAGCAGTACTTC
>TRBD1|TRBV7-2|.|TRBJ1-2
CASSPDRGGYGYTF
TGTGCCAGCAGTCCTGACAGGGGCGGCTATGGCTACACCTTC
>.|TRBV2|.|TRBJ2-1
CASRNSGPYNEQFF
TGTGCCAGCAGAAATAGCGGACCCTACAATGAGCAGTTCTTC
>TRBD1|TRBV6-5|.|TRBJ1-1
CASSKTQGDTEAFF
TGTGCCAGCAGTAAAACACAGGGGGACACTGAAGCTTTCTTT
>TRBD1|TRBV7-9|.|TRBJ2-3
CASSSRQGTDTQYF
TGTGCCAGCAGCAGCCGACAGGGAACAGATACGCAGTATTTT